The 21 T cell receptor beta chains in this list originate from one sample, sequenced in a study of blood T cells in healthy people across ages. A second PCR of about 7 to 11 cycles used a sample-barcoded 5' primer and a J-beta primer mix. TCRdb called the 5' RACE reads again in MiXCR, with one record for every CDR3 protein. Altogether 600,000 to 900,000 distinct CDR3 sequences are present, under 30% being singletons, with the ten largest covering around 3%. The same sample was also studied in work on T cells of mothers and their children.

Sequencing was performed on blood. The source is a boy between 10 and 17 years old in good health.

In the case of this clonotype: Its ends do not fully match the called genes, so a read error is possible. This sequence joins TRBV13 and TRBJ2-5; D uncertain. The assigned J gene may be wrong: the sequence end matches TRBJ2-7 better. The CDR3 spans 12 residues. CDR1 is PRHDT and CDR2 is FYEKMQ in the germline V gene (reference sequence). The CDR3 coding sequence is TGTGCCAGCAGCTCCTCCTCCAACGAGCAGTACTTC. Encoded protein: CASSSSSNEQYF.

This chain links TRBV6-5 with TRBJ2-5; 9 bases are a match to TRBD1. The CDR3 length is 15 residues. Germline assignment: CDR1 MNHEY and CDR2 SVGAGI. The V gene end was trimmed by 0 bases and the J gene end by 5 bases; junction bases not matched to a gene: 4. The CDR3 here is CASSYSDRGSETQYF. CDR3 DNA sequence: TGTGCCAGCAGTTACTCGGACAGGGGATCGGAGACCCAGTACTTC.

The chain employs TRBV5-6 and TRBJ1-3; D remains ambiguous. The CDR3 covers 14 residues. Germline CDR1 SGHDT, CDR2 YYEEEE. V was pared by 2 bases and J by 4 bases, with 10 bases between. The CDR3 reads CASSFTSQGNTIYF. DNA for the CDR3: TGTGCCAGCAGCTTCACATCCCAGGGAAACACCATATATTTT.

This clonotype came up a few times. The J gene is TRBJ1-4, the V gene TRBV29-1, with a tentative D call TRBD1 (5 bases). Germline assignment: CDR1 SQVTM and CDR2 ANQGSEA. The CDR3 totals 13 residues. Trimming took 5 bases from V and 8 from J, leaving 15 bases between them. CDR3: CSVWGRAEEKLFF. The CDR3 DNA is TGCAGCGTTTGGGGCCGGGCAGAAGAAAAACTGTTTTTT.

V usage is TRBV9 and J usage is TRBJ1-3; D is undetermined. Germline V gene data show CDR1 as SGDLS and CDR2 as YYNGEE. Trimming stripped 3 bases from V and 0 bases from J, with 4 bases between. The CDR3 has 13 residues. CDR3 nucleotide sequence: TGTGCCAGCAGCGAAGCCTCTGGAAACACCATATATTTT. Its translation: CASSEASGNTIYF.

The table lists this clonotype with a few counts. The gene calls are TRBV29-1 and TRBJ2-2, with D tentatively TRBD1 (7 bases). Trimming took 4 bases from V and 0 from J, leaving 9 bases between them. The CDR3 totals 14 residues. CDR1 SQVTM and CDR2 ANQGSEA come from the germline V gene. CDR3 residues: CSVAGGTNTGELFF. The DNA for the CDR3 is TGCAGCGTTGCAGGGGGGACGAACACCGGGGAGCTGTTTTTT.

The genes are TRBV27 and TRBJ2-7; tentative D call: TRBD2 (6 bases). Germline V CDR1 and CDR2: MNHEY, SMNVEV (reference sequence). The length of the CDR3 is 15 residues. V was clipped by 4 bases and J by 0 bases, with 13 bases between them. CDR3 DNA sequence: TGTGCCAGCAGTTCCATGGGGACTTACTCCTACGAGCAGTACTTC. Its protein is CASSSMGTYSYEQYF.

This clonotype appeared once. The rearrangement uses TRBV29-1 and TRBJ2-5; tentatively, D is TRBD1 (6 bases). The CDR3 has 13 residues. The V end lost 6 bases, the J end lost 5 bases, and 16 bases lay between the germline ends. Germline CDR1 SQVTM, CDR2 ANQGSEA. Written as DNA, the CDR3 is TGCAGCGTAAGACAGGTGGTTCGGGAGACCCAGTACTTC. Encoded protein: CSVRQVVRETQYF. The full variable domain, in which reference TRBV29-1 and TRBJ2-5 provide the parts outside the CDR3, is SAVISQKPSRDICQRGTSLTIQCQVDSQVTMMFWYRQQPGQSLTLIATANQGSEATYESGFVIDKFPISRPNLTFSTLTVSNMSPEDSSIYLCSVRQVVRETQYFGPGTRLLVL.

CDR3 residues: CASSLVTGKENYGYTF. The CDR3 coding sequence is TGTGCCAGCAGCTTGGTAACCGGGAAAGAGAACTATGGCTACACCTTC. V is TRBV5-5 and J is TRBJ1-2; D not certain. CDR1 and CDR2 (germline): SGHKS, YYEKEE (reference sequence). This CDR3 contains 16 residues. V lost 0 bases and J lost 2, with 14 bases in between.

This clonotype was seen only a few times. This chain joins TRBV12-3 or TRBV12-4 and TRBJ2-5; 7 bases fit TRBD1. V lost 2 bases to trimming and J lost 1 base; unmatched junction nucleotides: 4. This CDR3 region has 15 residues. CDR3 protein: CASSLTDRLQETQYF. The DNA of the CDR3 is TGTGCCAGCAGTTTAACGGACAGGCTCCAAGAGACCCAGTACTTC.

V gene TRBV5-1 combines with J gene TRBJ2-5, with D possibly being TRBD1 (6 bases). Germline CDR1 is SGHRS and CDR2 is YFSETQ. V was cut by 1 base and J by 6 bases, with 16 bases left in between. The CDR3 spans 15 residues. The CDR3 bases are TGCGCCAGCAGCTTGAAGACCGACCAGGGGAAGACCCAGTACTTC. Translating it yields CASSLKTDQGKTQYF.

The chain recombines TRBV10-3 with TRBJ2-7; 8 nucleotides align to TRBD1. Germline-derived CDR1 and CDR2 are ENHRY and SYGVKD. With 4 bases clipped from V and 4 bases from J, the junction kept 6 bases outside the gene matches. The CDR3 totals 14 residues. The CDR3, as DNA: TGTGCCATCAGTGTAACAGGGGGAGGTTACGAGCAGTACTTC. Residues: CAISVTGGGYEQYF.

The sample holds a few counts of this clonotype. V gene TRBV2 combines with J gene TRBJ2-2; D is unresolved. CDR3 length equals 13 residues. Looked up from germline, CDR1 is SNHLY and CDR2 is FYNNEI. V was trimmed by 3 bases and J by 5 bases, leaving 7 bases between them. Written as DNA, the CDR3 is TGTGCCAGCAGTGACGGGTATACCGGGGAGCTGTTTTTT. Its protein is CASSDGYTGELFF.

This clonotype has more than one count but fewer than ten. The chain is built from TRBV2 and TRBJ2-5; perhaps TRBD2 as D (6 bases). The CDR3 consists of 15 residues. Germline lookup yields CDR1 SNHLY and CDR2 FYNNEI. The V and J ends lost 8 bases and 2 bases respectively, with 18 bases between them. The CDR3 here is CASSVVSGSQETQYF. Written as DNA, the CDR3 is TGTGCCAGCTCAGTGGTTAGCGGATCTCAAGAGACCCAGTACTTC.

The chain recombines TRBV12-3 or TRBV12-4 with TRBJ1-3; D not resolved. Trimming took off 0 bases at V and 6 bases at J, with 3 bases between the two ends. The CDR3 has 12 residues. CDR3 residues: CASSLALNTIYF. Written as DNA, the CDR3 is TGTGCCAGCAGTTTAGCTCTAAACACCATATATTTT.

This clonotype has a handful of counts. V usage is TRBV5-1 and J usage is TRBJ2-5, with D perhaps TRBD1 (6 bases). CDR1 SGHRS and CDR2 YFSETQ come from the germline V gene. V was cut by 4 bases and J by 6 bases, with 19 bases left in between. The CDR3 runs to 15 residues. CDR3 residues: CASSKLQGPGQTQYF. The CDR3 nucleotides are TGCGCCAGCAGCAAATTACAGGGACCGGGGCAGACCCAGTACTTC.

This chain connects TRBV27 to TRBJ2-5; 7 nucleotides agree with TRBD1. TRBJ2-1 explains the end of the DNA better; the J call may be wrong. The germline V gene has CDR1 MNHEY and CDR2 SMNVEV (reference sequence). The CDR3 has 16 residues. The CDR3 sequence is CASSLSPTGAPFEQFF. As DNA, the CDR3 is TGTGCCAGCAGTTTATCACCCACAGGGGCCCCCTTCGAGCAGTTCTTC.

The chain links TRBV14 to TRBJ2-5; weak D call: TRBD2 (5 bases). This CDR3 is 14 amino acids long. V was cut by 2 bases and J by 2 bases, with 9 bases left in between. Looked up from germline, CDR1 is SGHDN and CDR2 is FVKESK. Here the CDR3 reads CASSQMGAQETQYF. The CDR3 DNA sequence: TGTGCCAGCAGCCAAATGGGAGCGCAAGAGACCCAGTACTTC.

The sample holds a few counts of this clonotype. The rearrangement joins TRBV9 to TRBJ2-1; possible D gene TRBD2, 6 bases. Germline CDR1 and CDR2: SGDLS and YYNGEE. Trimming pared 3 bases from V and 4 bases from J, leaving 14 bases between. This CDR3 comprises 15 residues. The DNA of the CDR3 is TGTGCCAGCAGCGAAGTGGGGGGTATATACAATGAGCAGTTCTTC. It translates to CASSEVGGIYNEQFF.

This clonotype has a handful of counts. This rearrangement joins TRBV7-9 to TRBJ2-7; tentatively, D is TRBD2 (6 bases). The CDR3 is made up of 14 amino acids. Germline V lookup: CDR1 SEHNR, CDR2 FQNEAQ (reference sequence). V was shortened by 3 bases and J by 2 bases, with 11 bases between the two germline ends. DNA of the CDR3: TGTGCCAGCAGCTTTGGCGGGGATGCCTACGAGCAGTACTTC. It specifies CASSFGGDAYEQYF.

With respect to this clonotype: The CDR3 end shows no conserved phenylalanine or tryptophan, and so a read error is likely. The chain links TRBV7-9 to TRBJ1-4; tentatively, D is TRBD1 (5 bases). Per the germline V gene, CDR1 is SEHNR and CDR2 is FQNEAQ (reference sequence). This CDR3 spans 14 amino acids. V was pared by 0 bases and J by 6 bases, with 8 bases between. The CDR3 region is CASSLAGVDEKLFS. DNA for the CDR3: TGTGCCAGCAGCTTAGCAGGGGTGGATGAAAAACTGTTTTCT.